The next 30 T cell receptor beta chains were all read from a single sample in a study of vaccination and CD4 T cells after COVID-19. These receptors have no known antigen. The Oncomine TCR Beta short-read assay was applied to DNA of cultured CD4+ T cells. A single record per CDR3 protein comes from TCRdb applying MiXCR to the PCR reads. The sample holds about 7,800 distinct CDR3 sequences, less than 75% seen once. Noted treatment: roughly ten-day PBMC culture with coronavirus spike peptide pools or control peptides (ViraFEST assay). Source material: CD4+ T cells from blood, cultured in vitro. The receptors shown here come from a human donor who had recovered from COVID-19.

The rearrangement joins TRBV12-3 or TRBV12-4 to TRBJ2-2; D remains unclear. CDR3 length: 13 amino acids. The V end lost 6 bases, the J end lost 2 bases, and 7 bases lay between the germline ends. The CDR3 sequence is CASSYTNTGELFF. CDR3 coding DNA: TGTGCCAGCAGCTACACCAACACCGGGGAGCTGTTTTTT.

The genes are TRBV19 and TRBJ1-5; D remains unclear. The CDR3 contains 15 residues. Germline loops: CDR1 LNHDA, CDR2 SQIVND (reference sequence). Trimming pared 0 bases from V and 2 bases from J, leaving 8 bases between. CDR3 protein: CASSIEGSGNQPQHF. The CDR3 DNA follows: TGTGCCAGTAGTATAGAGGGTTCGGGCAATCAGCCCCAGCATTTT.

As DNA, the CDR3 is TGTGCCAGCAGCCAAGCTAAGGGGTTGGGTCAGCCCCAGCATTTT. It specifies CASSQAKGLGQPQHF. The V and J genes are TRBV4-2 and TRBJ1-5; D may be TRBD1 (5 bases). CDR1 is LGHNA and CDR2 is YNFKEQ in the germline V gene. Trimming removed 1 base at V and 6 bases at J, with 13 bases between. This CDR3 is built from 15 residues.

The table lists this clonotype with a count of one. The rearrangement links TRBV7-3 to TRBJ2-3; 15 bases agree with TRBD2. The germline V gene encodes CDR1 SGHTA and CDR2 FQGTGA. With V trimmed by 4 bases and J by 3 bases, 2 bases remained unmatched. The CDR3 contains 16 residues. In DNA form, the CDR3 reads TGTGCCAGCAGCTCTGGGACTAGCGGGGGGACAGATACGCAGTATTTT. Its protein product is CASSSGTSGGTDTQYF.

This rearrangement joins TRBV7-9 to TRBJ2-4, with a tentative D call TRBD2 (6 bases). In germline, CDR1 is SEHNR, CDR2 FQNEAQ (reference sequence). This CDR3 spans 16 amino acids. V was pared by 1 base and J by 0 bases, with 10 bases between. The CDR3 sequence: CASSLVEGRAKNIQYF. Here the CDR3 DNA reads TGTGCCAGCAGCTTAGTGGAGGGGCGAGCCAAAAACATTCAGTACTTC.

This chain connects TRBV20-1 to TRBJ2-7, with 7 bases lining up with TRBD2. The CDR3 consists of 12 residues. V lost 3 bases, J lost 4 bases, and 3 bases stayed unmatched. From germline, CDR1 is DFQATT and CDR2 SNEGSKA (reference sequence). In DNA form, the CDR3 reads TGCAGTGCTAGGGGGCGGGAGTACGAGCAGTACTTC. Its translation: CSARGREYEQYF.

The rearrangement uses TRBV11-2 and TRBJ2-5, with a weak D call TRBD2 (7 bases). The V end lost 2 bases, the J end lost 3 bases, and 13 bases lay between the germline ends. The CDR3 runs to 15 residues. Germline V gene data show CDR1 as SGHAT and CDR2 as FQNNGV. CDR3 DNA: TGTGCCAGCAGCTTACCTGGGAGGGGGAAAGAGACCCAGTACTTC. The encoded protein is CASSLPGRGKETQYF.

The chain joins TRBV28 to TRBJ2-7, with TRBD2 matching 10 bases. The V gene end was trimmed by 6 bases and the J gene end by 6 bases; junction bases not matched to a gene: 8. The germline gives CDR1 MDHEN, CDR2 SYDVKM. The CDR3 loop spans 14 amino acids. The CDR3, as DNA: TGTGCCAGCAGCCCGGGACTAGCGTATAGCGAGCAGTACTTC. Translation: CASSPGLAYSEQYF.

This clonotype was counted between two and nine times. The chain uses TRBV20-1 and TRBJ1-2; a possible D gene is TRBD1 (5 bases). Trimming left V 5 bases short and J 6 bases short, with 19 bases between. This CDR3 is 14 amino acids long. Germline CDR1 reads DFQATT; CDR2 reads SNEGSKA (reference sequence). CDR3: CSARNPDPGHGYTF. CDR3 DNA sequence: TGCAGTGCTCGCAACCCGGACCCAGGGCATGGCTACACCTTC.

The CDR3 reads CAISERQFQETQYF. CDR3 nucleotides: TGTGCCATCAGTGAGCGACAGTTCCAAGAGACCCAGTACTTC. This chain links TRBV10-3 with TRBJ2-5; the D gene is possibly TRBD1 (5 bases). The V gene's germline CDR1 is ENHRY and CDR2 SYGVKD. The CDR3 length is 14 residues. Trimming shortened V by 2 bases and J by 1 base, and 8 bases separated the two germline ends.

This chain links TRBV7-2 with TRBJ2-3; TRBD2 agrees at 7 bases. The CDR3 is 15 amino acids. Losses at the gene ends were 3 bases for V and 5 bases for J; bases not matched to a gene: 8. Germline-derived CDR1 and CDR2 are SGHTA and FQGNSA. The CDR3 reads CASSFSMAGEDTQYF. As DNA, the CDR3 is TGTGCCAGCAGCTTCTCGATGGCGGGGGAAGATACGCAGTATTTT.

J is TRBJ2-3 and V is TRBV20-1, with D unclear. In germline, CDR1 is DFQATT, CDR2 SNEGSKA (reference sequence). The V gene lost 6 bases and the J gene lost 0 bases, with 16 bases spanning the gap. CDR3 length: 15 amino acids. The CDR3 DNA sequence: TGCAGTGCCAAAAACTGGCAGACTAGCACAGATACGCAGTATTTT. Protein product: CSAKNWQTSTDTQYF.

This clonotype occurred a few times. V and J are TRBV27 and TRBJ1-2; weak D call: TRBD1 (5 bases). The germline V gene has CDR1 MNHEY and CDR2 SMNVEV (reference sequence). The CDR3 length is 14 residues. V was clipped by 2 bases and J by 2 bases, with 9 bases between them. The CDR3 region has the DNA TGTGCCAGCAGTTTACCGGGACCCAACTATGGCTACACCTTC. As protein: CASSLPGPNYGYTF.

This clonotype occurred a few times. The rearrangement uses TRBV6-5 and TRBJ1-4; weak D call: TRBD1 (6 bases). Germline lookup yields CDR1 MNHEY and CDR2 SVGAGI. The CDR3 totals 14 residues. Trimming cost V 6 bases and J 8 bases, with 16 bases left between them. DNA for the CDR3: TGTGCCAGCAGATTACTCCCCACAGGGGAAAAACTGTTTTTT. Translation: CASRLLPTGEKLFF.

The V and J genes are TRBV7-6 and TRBJ2-7; 9 bases agree with TRBD1. From germline, CDR1 is SGHVS and CDR2 FNYEAQ. V trimming: 6 bases; J trimming: 2 bases; junction bases outside the gene matches: 5. The CDR3 runs to 14 residues. CDR3 DNA sequence: TGTGCCAGCAGTTTGAACAGGGGGCCCTACGAGCAGTACTTC. This sequence encodes CASSLNRGPYEQYF.

V and J are TRBV7-9 and TRBJ2-3, with TRBD2 matching 10 bases. The CDR3 extends over 15 amino acids. The V and J ends lost 5 bases and 6 bases, in that order; junction bases with no gene match: 8. CDR1 and CDR2 from the germline V gene are SEHNR and FQNEAQ (reference sequence). The CDR3: CASSRSGRVRDTQYF. CDR3 in DNA: TGTGCCAGCAGCCGGAGCGGGAGGGTTAGGGATACGCAGTATTTT.

This clonotype occurred a few times. The rearrangement links TRBV7-9 to TRBJ2-3; 7 nucleotides agree with TRBD2. Trimming removed 1 base from V and 4 bases from J; junction bases left unmatched: 17. The CDR3 sequence is 19 residues long. Germline CDR1 SEHNR, CDR2 FQNEAQ (reference sequence). This CDR3 is CASSLGSRQGAGAADTQYF. CDR3 DNA: TGTGCCAGCAGCTTAGGCAGTAGGCAGGGCGCGGGAGCCGCAGATACGCAGTATTTT.

This clonotype was recorded a few times. The chain has TRBV6-2 or TRBV6-3 and TRBJ1-5, with 7 bases fitting TRBD1. The CDR3 spans 15 residues. The ends lost 3 bases at V and 3 bases at J; junction bases unmatched: 5. CDR1 is MNHEY, CDR2 SVGEGT, per germline. The CDR3 coding sequence is TGTGCCAGCAGTTATAAGGGGGCGGCCAATCAGCCCCAGCATTTT. This sequence encodes CASSYKGAANQPQHF.

The chain combines TRBV29-1 with TRBJ1-2; D might be TRBD1 (6 bases). Germline CDR1 is SQVTM and CDR2 is ANQGSEA. CDR3 length: 11 amino acids. V lost 5 bases to trimming and J lost 2 bases, with 6 bases between them. CDR3 protein: CSVRGNYGYTF. The CDR3 DNA sequence: TGCAGCGTTAGGGGGAACTATGGCTACACCTTC.

By frequency in the sample, this clonotype is medium-sized. The genes are TRBV19 and TRBJ1-6; 7 nucleotides line up with TRBD1. This CDR3 contains 16 residues. CDR1 and CDR2 from the germline V gene are LNHDA and SQIVND (reference sequence). The ends lost 3 bases at V and 6 bases at J; junction bases unmatched: 8. CDR3 in amino acids: CASSIQGQRFNSPLHF. The CDR3 region has the DNA TGTGCCAGTAGTATCCAGGGACAGCGCTTTAATTCACCCCTCCACTTT.

By share of the sample, this clonotype is medium-sized. The chain couples TRBV6-5 to TRBJ1-2; no definite D call. The germline V and J ends were trimmed by 3 bases and 2 bases, with 16 bases remaining between them. The CDR3 loop spans 16 amino acids. Germline lookup yields CDR1 MNHEY and CDR2 SVGAGI. The CDR3, as DNA: TGTGCCAGCAGTTATGGGTTCCGAGGCTTAAACTATGGCTACACCTTC. This encodes CASSYGFRGLNYGYTF.

This chain connects TRBV20-1 to TRBJ2-7; the D is unclear. CDR3 length equals 14 residues. CDR1 is DFQATT, CDR2 SNEGSKA, per germline (reference sequence). V lost 3 bases and J lost 2, with 14 bases in between. CDR3 in DNA: TGCAGTGCTAGGGGAAATCAAGTCCCCTACGAGCAGTACTTC. This gives the protein CSARGNQVPYEQYF.

This clonotype is a singleton in its sample. V usage is TRBV12-3 or TRBV12-4 and J usage is TRBJ1-6, with 8 bases aligning to TRBD1. The ends lost 7 bases at V and 5 bases at J; junction bases unmatched: 7. CDR3 length: 15 residues. The CDR3, as DNA: TGTGCCAGCACCTCAGCAGGGGGCAATAATTCACCCCTCCACTTT. Amino acid sequence: CASTSAGGNNSPLHF.

This clonotype appeared once. V is TRBV30 and J is TRBJ2-2; a possible D gene is TRBD2 (6 bases). This CDR3 has 14 amino acids. Between the trimmed V and J ends, which lost 3 bases and 4 bases, there was a span of 12 bases. Per the germline V gene, CDR1 is GTSNPN and CDR2 is SVGIG (reference sequence). Here the CDR3 DNA reads TGTGCCTGGAGAGGGCAGGGAGGCACCGGGGAGCTGTTTTTT. It translates to CAWRGQGGTGELFF.

This clonotype was counted only a few times. The rearrangement uses TRBV20-1 and TRBJ2-7; 8 bases map to TRBD2. CDR1 is DFQATT, CDR2 SNEGSKA, per germline (reference sequence). The J segment lost 0 bases and the V segment lost 2 bases, leaving 6 bases of the junction unmatched. This CDR3 spans 15 amino acids. The CDR3 sequence is CSARPGGASSYEQYF. The DNA for the CDR3 is TGCAGTGCTAGACCGGGAGGGGCTAGCTCCTACGAGCAGTACTTC.

The chain carries TRBV6-1 and TRBJ1-6; no reliable D call. This CDR3 comprises 15 residues. The V and J ends lost 2 bases and 10 bases respectively, with 15 bases between them. The germline V gene has CDR1 MNHNS and CDR2 SASEGT. CDR3 residues: CASSENGFGKSPLHF. The CDR3 DNA sequence: TGTGCCAGCAGTGAAAACGGGTTCGGGAAATCACCCCTCCACTTT.

V and J are TRBV7-3 and TRBJ1-2, with 7 bases fitting TRBD1. The germline V gene encodes CDR1 SGHTA and CDR2 FQGTGA. The CDR3 has 15 amino acids. With 1 base clipped from V and 6 bases from J, the junction kept 8 bases outside the gene matches. CDR3: CASSLRRDSDNGYTF. CDR3 DNA sequence: TGTGCCAGCAGCTTAAGACGGGACAGTGATAATGGCTACACCTTC.

J is TRBJ2-3 and V is TRBV7-2; D gene ambiguous. Germline V lookup: CDR1 SGHTA, CDR2 FQGNSA. V dropped 5 bases and J dropped 6 bases, with 6 bases sitting between them. This CDR3 spans 11 amino acids. The CDR3 DNA follows: TGTGCCAGCAGCCCCTGGGATACGCAGTATTTT. Its translation is CASSPWDTQYF.

This clonotype was found a few times. This rearrangement joins TRBV7-8 to TRBJ2-7; TRBD2 might be the D (5 bases). The germline V gene has CDR1 SGHVS and CDR2 FQNEAQ. With 5 bases removed from V and 4 bases from J, the gap between germline ends came to 21 bases. The CDR3 runs to 16 residues. The CDR3 nucleotides read TGTGCCAGCAGCCCCCACAGTGTCGCGGGCGGGTACGAGCAGTACTTC. Encoded protein: CASSPHSVAGGYEQYF.

The chain uses TRBV20-1 and TRBJ1-2, with D perhaps TRBD1 (6 bases). The CDR3 sequence is 14 residues long. Germline V gives CDR1 DFQATT, CDR2 SNEGSKA (reference sequence). V was trimmed by 2 bases and J by 8 bases, leaving 18 bases between them. The CDR3 region is CSARPNTGPGGYTF. As DNA, the CDR3 is TGCAGTGCTAGACCGAATACAGGGCCGGGGGGCTACACCTTC.